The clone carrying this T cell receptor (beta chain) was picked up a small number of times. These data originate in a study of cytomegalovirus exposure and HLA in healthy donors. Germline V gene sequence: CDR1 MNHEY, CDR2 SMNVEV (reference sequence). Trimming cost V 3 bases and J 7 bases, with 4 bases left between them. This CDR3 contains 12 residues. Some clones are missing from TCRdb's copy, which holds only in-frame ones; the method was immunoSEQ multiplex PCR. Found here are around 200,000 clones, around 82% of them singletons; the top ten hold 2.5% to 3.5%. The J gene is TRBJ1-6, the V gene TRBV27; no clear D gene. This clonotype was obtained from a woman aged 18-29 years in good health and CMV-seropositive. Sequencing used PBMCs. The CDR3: CASSFGNSPLHF. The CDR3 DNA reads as TGTGCCAGCAGTTTCGGGAATTCACCCCTCCACTTT.